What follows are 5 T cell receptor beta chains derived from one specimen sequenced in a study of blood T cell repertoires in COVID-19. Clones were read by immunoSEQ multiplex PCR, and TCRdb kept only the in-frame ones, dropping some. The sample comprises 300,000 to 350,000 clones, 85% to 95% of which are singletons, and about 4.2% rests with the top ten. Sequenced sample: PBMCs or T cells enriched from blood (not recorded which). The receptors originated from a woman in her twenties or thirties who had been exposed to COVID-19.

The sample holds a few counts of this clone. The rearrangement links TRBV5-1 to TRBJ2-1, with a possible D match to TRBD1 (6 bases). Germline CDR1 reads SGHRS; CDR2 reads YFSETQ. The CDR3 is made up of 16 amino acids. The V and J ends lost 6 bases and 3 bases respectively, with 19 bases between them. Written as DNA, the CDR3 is TGCGCCAGCAACAGATTGGGGGCAGGAGGCTACAATGAGCAGTTCTTC. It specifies CASNRLGAGGYNEQFF.

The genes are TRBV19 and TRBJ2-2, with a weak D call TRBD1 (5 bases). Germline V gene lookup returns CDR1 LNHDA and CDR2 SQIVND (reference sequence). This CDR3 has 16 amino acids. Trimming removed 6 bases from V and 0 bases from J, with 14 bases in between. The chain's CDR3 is CASRSVGVSNTGELFF. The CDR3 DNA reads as TGTGCCAGTAGATCCGTAGGGGTCTCGAACACCGGGGAGCTGTTTTTT.

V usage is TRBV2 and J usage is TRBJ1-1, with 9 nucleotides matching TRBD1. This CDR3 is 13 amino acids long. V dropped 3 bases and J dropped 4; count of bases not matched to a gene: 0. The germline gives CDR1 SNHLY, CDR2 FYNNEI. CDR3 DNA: TGTGCCAGCAGTGAGACAGGGGGCACTGAAGCTTTCTTT. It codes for CASSETGGTEAFF.

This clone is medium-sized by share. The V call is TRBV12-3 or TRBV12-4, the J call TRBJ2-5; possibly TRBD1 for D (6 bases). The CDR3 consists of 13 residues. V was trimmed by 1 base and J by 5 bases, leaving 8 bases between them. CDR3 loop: CASSLDRVETQYF. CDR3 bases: TGTGCCAGCAGTTTAGACAGGGTTGAGACCCAGTACTTC.

The CDR3, as DNA: TGTGCCAGCAGGGATATCACAGGGGATTTTACTGAAGCTTTCTTT. Protein product: CASRDITGDFTEAFF. V and J are TRBV2 and TRBJ1-1; 7 positions agree with TRBD1. The trim removed 6 bases at V and 5 bases at J, leaving 12 bases unmatched. The V gene's germline CDR1 is SNHLY and CDR2 FYNNEI. The CDR3 extends over 15 amino acids.